Detailed here is one T cell receptor (beta chain). Its antigen remains unknown. This PCR relied on a set of 60 Vbeta primers and 13 Jbeta primers. TCRdb's table, derived via immunoSEQ multiplex PCR, lists solely in-frame clones and lacks some. In the table there are 200,000 to 250,000 clones, 65% to 85% of which are singletons. This record comes from a study of cytomegalovirus exposure and HLA in healthy donors. General study findings and limits: Sequencing likely caused a cluster of highly shared sequence variants.

Germline V gene lookup returns CDR1 SGHRS and CDR2 YFSETQ. V lost 5 bases and J lost 6, with 17 bases in between. The CDR3 is made up of 15 amino acids. The source of this sequence is a man between 25 and 39 years old in good health and CMV-seronegative. Sequencing was carried out using PBMCs. The J gene is TRBJ2-2, the V gene TRBV5-1; D might be TRBD1 (5 bases). CDR3 in DNA: TGCGCCAGCAGTCCCGATCCAGGGTTCCCCGGGGAGCTGTTTTTT. Translation gives CASSPDPGFPGELFF.